This T cell receptor beta chain was found in a study of cytomegalovirus exposure and HLA in healthy donors. Use of 60 Vbeta and 13 Jbeta primers characterized the PCR. Repertoires were generated with immunoSEQ multiplex PCR, while TCRdb's copy carries only in-frame clones and drops some. The table has about 130,000 clones, around 77% seen once. This CDR3 has 14 amino acids. Germline CDR1 and CDR2: SGHTA and FQGNSA. Trimming left V 3 bases short and J 4 bases short, with 10 bases between. The sequencing sample was made of PBMCs. The rearrangement links TRBV7-2 to TRBJ1-3; tentatively, D is TRBD1 (5 bases). The sequence derives from a man aged 45-65 years in good health and CMV-seronegative. This CDR3 is CASSLGLAGNTIYF. The CDR3 region has the DNA TGTGCCAGCAGCTTGGGACTAGCGGGAAACACCATATATTTT.